This paragraph reports one T cell receptor beta chain. Its antigen is unidentified. This entry belongs to a study of shared clonotypes between healthy human individuals. The study's findings and limits: At large depth, rarefaction still showed sorted-subset sequencing to be incomplete. The sharing of 4% to 5.5% of naive CD4 clonotypes was seen across several donors.

Genomic DNA of every subset was divided equally among multiple immunoSEQ plates. Clones were read by immunoSEQ multiplex PCR, and TCRdb kept only the in-frame ones, dropping some. This table holds 2 million to 3 million clones, around 94% found once. Germline values: CDR1 LGHNA, CDR2 YNFKEQ. Trimming took 0 bases from V and 13 from J; bases not matched to a gene: 10. The CDR3 extends over 16 amino acids. The sequence came from a man younger than 35 in good health. V gene TRBV4-2 combines with J gene TRBJ1-6; TRBD1 matches 9 bases. Sequenced material: naive CD4+ T cells sorted from blood. This sample's subset: CD45RA+ positively selected. The CDR3, as DNA: TGTGCCAGCAGCCAAGATGAGGGACAGGGATCAGGGCCCCTCCACTTT. Residues: CASSQDEGQGSGPLHF.